This TCR beta chain was captured in a study of human T cells and chemical hapten exposure. Study background: The study lasted approximately 26 weeks, and patients were dosed weekly with diphenylcyclopropenone on the scalp throughout.

A single record per CDR3 protein comes from TCRdb applying MiXCR to the RACE reads. This sample yields around 300,000 distinct CDR3 sequences, of which 7.7% are seen a single time; 1.2% belongs to the top ten. This clonotype has a count of ten or more. What it binds is unknown. As for time point: pre-sensitization, week 0. The sample's treatment: therapeutic diphenylcyclopropenone sensitization with weekly scalp DPC. CDR1 and CDR2 from the germline V gene are MGHRA and YSYEKL. The CDR3 extends over 16 amino acids. Trimming stripped 0 bases from V and 5 bases from J, with 13 bases between. Findings and limits, study-wide: Versus controls, expanded TCRs had significantly more large CDR3 similarity clusters.

The gene calls are TRBV4-1 and TRBJ2-2; possibly TRBD2 for D (6 bases). This TCR derives from a man aged 18 to 30 with alopecia areata. Some clones in this sample may be carry-over from other donors' samples. The sequencing here drew on whole blood, taken in connection with sensitization to the hapten diphenylcyclopropenone (DPC). The chain's CDR3 is CASSQEAGALTGELFF. The CDR3 DNA follows: TGCGCCAGCAGCCAAGAAGCGGGCGCGCTGACCGGGGAGCTGTTTTTT.